These 9 T cell receptor beta chains came from one sample sequenced in a study of control samples from healthy donors and cancer patients. Assay used: immunoSEQ multiplex PCR; TCRdb lists only in-frame clones, some missing. The table shows approximately 94,000 clones, with 85% to 90% occurring only once. Sequencing was carried out using blood. Every receptor here comes from a woman between 45 and 60 years old in good health.

The chain combines TRBV10-2 with TRBJ2-6, with D possibly being TRBD2 (6 bases). The germline gives CDR1 WSHSY, CDR2 SAAADI. V was pared by 10 bases and J by 2 bases, with 21 bases between. CDR3 size: 17 residues. The CDR3 coding sequence is TGCGCCACCGCACCCTTAGAGGAGGGGACTGGGGCCAACGTCCTGACTTTC. It is translated as CATAPLEEGTGANVLTF.

V usage is TRBV18 and J usage is TRBJ1-6; 7 nucleotides align to TRBD1. In germline, CDR1 is KGHSH, CDR2 LQKENI. V lost 3 bases to trimming and J lost 0 bases; unmatched junction nucleotides: 5. This CDR3 region has 17 residues. The CDR3 loop reads CASSPRGPSSYNSPLHF. The CDR3 coding sequence is TGTGCCAGCTCACCGAGGGGGCCCAGCTCCTATAATTCACCCCTCCACTTT.

The chain recombines TRBV10-3 with TRBJ1-2, with D tentatively TRBD1 (6 bases). V lost 0 bases to trimming and J lost 3 bases, with 14 bases between them. Looked up from germline, CDR1 is ENHRY and CDR2 is SYGVKD. This CDR3 spans 16 amino acids. This chain's CDR3 is CAISESKGETDYGYTF. CDR3 in DNA: TGTGCCATCAGTGAGTCGAAGGGGGAAACAGACTATGGCTACACCTTC.

The V and J genes are TRBV6-4 and TRBJ1-5, with D uncertain. Germline CDR1 and CDR2: MRHNA and SNTAGT. V was pared by 4 bases and J by 4 bases, with 8 bases between. CDR3 length equals 13 residues. The CDR3 nucleotides read TGTGCCAGCAGTGTCGAGCTGAATCAGCCCCAGCATTTT. It translates to CASSVELNQPQHF.

The chain recombines TRBV5-1 with TRBJ2-3, with 9 bases fitting TRBD1. Germline values: CDR1 SGHRS, CDR2 YFSETQ. With 4 bases clipped from V and 10 bases from J, the junction kept 10 bases outside the gene matches. The CDR3 has 14 amino acids. CDR3 sequence: CASSRTDRGDPQYF. The CDR3 coding sequence is TGCGCCAGCAGCCGCACGGACAGGGGTGATCCGCAGTATTTT.

Note on this clone: Sequence at one end of the junction differs from germline and may be a read error. This chain links TRBV6-1 with TRBJ2-3; 9 positions agree with TRBD1. CDR1 is MNHNS, CDR2 SASEGT, per germline. This CDR3 spans 20 amino acids. The CDR3: CASSEARRDRASASTDTQYF. CDR3 DNA sequence: TGTGCCAGCAGCGAAGCCAGACGGGACAGGGCCTCCGCTAGCACAGATACGCAGTATTTT.

This chain connects TRBV9 to TRBJ2-7; D perhaps matches TRBD2 (5 bases). The germline gives CDR1 SGDLS, CDR2 YYNGEE. V was trimmed by 0 bases and J by 7 bases, leaving 14 bases between them. The CDR3 has 14 amino acids. The CDR3 nucleotides are TGTGCCAGCAGCGTAGGTTCGGGGTCGAGAGAGCAGTACTTC. Amino acid sequence: CASSVGSGSREQYF.

J is TRBJ2-7 and V is TRBV5-6; the match to TRBD1 covers 7 bases. The V segment lost 2 bases and the J segment 4 bases; nucleotides outside the gene matches: 6. This CDR3 comprises 14 residues. CDR1 SGHDT and CDR2 YYEEEE come from the germline V gene. The CDR3 DNA sequence: TGTGCCAGCAGCTTAGAGAGGGGGCAATACGAGCAGTACTTC. It codes for CASSLERGQYEQYF.

The chain recombines TRBV28 with TRBJ2-5; TRBD1 agrees at 9 bases. The germline gives CDR1 MDHEN, CDR2 SYDVKM. The V segment lost 6 bases and the J segment 1 base; nucleotides outside the gene matches: 6. This CDR3 is 15 amino acids long. CDR3 bases: TGTGCCAGCAGCGAAACAGGGGGCCGCCAAGAGACCCAGTACTTC. Translation: CASSETGGRQETQYF.